The subject of this entry is one TCR beta chain. Other DNA sequences in this specimen translate into the identical CDR3. J gave up 3 bases and V 4 bases, and 1 base lay outside the gene matches. Germline values: CDR1 GTSNPN, CDR2 SVGIG (reference sequence). The CDR3 is 12 amino acids. The data originate from a study of blood T cell repertoires in COVID-19. At the level of the study: Collection of acute and convalescent COVID-19 samples took place in the United States, Italy and Spain. T cells, B-cell-depleted T cells, or PBMCs supplied cDNA or gDNA.

In the original analysis: How many nucleated cells were present was estimated from reference gene primer amplification. Measured with immunoSEQ multiplex PCR; TCRdb has only the in-frame clones, and not every one. Clone size and V and J calls were adopted from that table, with D and trimming inferred from the DNA. Altogether about 250,000 clones are present, around 83% being singletons, with the ten largest covering roughly 9.4%. The chain combines TRBV30 with TRBJ2-7, with 9 bases that match TRBD1. The sequenced sample was peripheral blood. This receptor was obtained from a man aged 40-50 years with active or convalescent COVID-19. CDR3 sequence reads: CAWKGQGYEQYF. Written as DNA, the CDR3 is TGTGCCTGGAAGGGACAGGGCTACGAGCAGTACTTC. Drawing the rest from reference TRBV30 and TRBJ2-7, the complete variable domain is SQTIHQWPATLVQPVGSPLSLECTVEGTSNPNLYWYRQAAGRGLQLLFYSVGIGQISSEVPQNLSASRPQDRQFILSSKKLLLSDSGFYLCAWKGQGYEQYFGPGTRLTVT.